These 27 T cell receptor beta chains came from one sample sequenced in a study of shared clonotypes between healthy human individuals (TCRdb year 2020). The method was the immunoSEQ multiplex PCR assay. Held by TCRdb, this immuneACCESS table contains in-frame sequences only and omits some clones. Under half of the omission traces to an unresolved V gene where checked; the cause of the rest is unknown. The sample table records some 2.1 million clones; about 95% of these occur just once. The ten largest clones represent 0.9% to 1.4% of the sample. For the CD8 naive samples, CD45RO-negative cells were positively selected for CCR7, yielding a CD45RA+CCR7+ population from which TemRA cells were excluded. Sequenced sample: naive CD8+ T cells sorted from blood. Reading the label with the study, this specimen's cell subset or site is: CD45RA+CCR7+. The receptors shown here come from a man between 18 and 35 years old in good health.

The V and J genes are TRBV13 and TRBJ2-7; TRBD1 matches 7 bases. The germline V gene has CDR1 PRHDT and CDR2 FYEKMQ (reference sequence). This CDR3 comprises 13 residues. V was pared by 4 bases and J by 7 bases, with 7 bases of the junction left unmatched. The CDR3 sequence: CASSSDRETEQYF. As DNA, the CDR3 is TGTGCCAGCAGCTCAGACAGGGAAACAGAGCAGTACTTC.

This rearrangement joins TRBV2 to TRBJ2-1, with 15 bases lining up with TRBD2. J lost 6 bases, V lost 6 bases, and 6 bases had no gene match. This CDR3 region has 16 residues. CDR1 SNHLY and CDR2 FYNNEI come from the germline V gene. The CDR3 region is CASSPEGLAGGNEQFF. CDR3 nucleotide sequence: TGTGCCAGCAGCCCCGAGGGACTAGCGGGAGGCAATGAGCAGTTCTTC.

The V gene is TRBV4-1, the J gene TRBJ1-2; TRBD1 might be the D (5 bases). Per germline, CDR1 MGHRA and CDR2 YSYEKL. This CDR3 has 17 residues. V lost 0 bases and J lost 3, with 17 bases in between. The CDR3 coding sequence is TGCGCCAGCAGCCAAGAAGAAGGAGAGGAGGGGTACTATGGCTACACCTTC. Translated: CASSQEEGEEGYYGYTF.

This clone was found once. The V call is TRBV6-5, the J call TRBJ2-2, with TRBD1 matching over 7 bases. CDR3 length: 14 residues. With 0 bases clipped from V and 6 bases from J, the junction kept 1 base outside the gene matches. CDR1 and CDR2 from the germline V gene are MNHEY and SVGAGI. This CDR3 is CASSYSDRAGELFF. The DNA for the CDR3 is TGTGCCAGCAGTTACTCAGACAGGGCCGGGGAGCTGTTTTTT.

This clone occurred once. This chain joins TRBV6-6 and TRBJ1-1, with TRBD1 matching over 8 bases. Trimming at V came to 6 bases and at J to 0 bases, leaving 6 bases not matched to a gene. CDR3 length: 15 residues. Per the germline V gene, CDR1 is MNHNY and CDR2 is SVGAGI (reference sequence). CDR3 in DNA: TGTGCCAGCAGACAGGGGGGAGAAATGAACACTGAAGCTTTCTTT. This sequence encodes CASRQGGEMNTEAFF.

This clone has a single count. Within the sample, other DNA sequences also encode this same CDR3. The genes are TRBV19 and TRBJ2-7; 9 bases are shared with TRBD2. Germline V CDR1 and CDR2: LNHDA, SQIVND (reference sequence). CDR3 length: 14 residues. After removal of 5 bases from V and 1 base from J, the junction contained 3 bases not matched to a gene. The CDR3 loop is CASSSAGGSYEQYF. Here the CDR3 DNA reads TGTGCCAGTAGTTCGGCGGGAGGGTCCTACGAGCAGTACTTC.

The rearrangement joins TRBV13 to TRBJ2-7; D uncertain. Trimming took 5 bases from V and 0 from J, leaving 14 bases between them. The CDR3 runs 15 residues. The germline CDR1 and CDR2 sequences are PRHDT and FYEKMQ (reference sequence). The CDR3 nucleotides read TGTGCCAGCAGCCCCCCGGCACCGAACTCCTACGAGCAGTACTTC. It translates to CASSPPAPNSYEQYF.

To note about this clone: This sample includes further DNA sequences coding for the same CDR3. The genes are TRBV27 and TRBJ2-3; 13 positions match TRBD2. The CDR3 length is 16 residues. Germline trimming cut 4 bases from V and 3 bases from J; bases unmatched to any gene: 4. Germline V gene lookup returns CDR1 MNHEY and CDR2 SMNVEV (reference sequence). CDR3 bases: TGTGCCAGCAGTTCACTAGCGGGAGGGCCGACAGATACGCAGTATTTT. Its translation is CASSSLAGGPTDTQYF.

This chain links TRBV19 with TRBJ2-2, with 8 nucleotides matching TRBD1. J gave up 6 bases and V 9 bases, and 12 bases lay outside the gene matches. From germline, CDR1 is LNHDA and CDR2 SQIVND (reference sequence). The CDR3 has 15 residues. The CDR3 region has the DNA TGTGCCAGCTCAGGGGGCGGTTGGTTCCCCGGGGAGCTGTTTTTT. As protein: CASSGGGWFPGELFF.

The chain employs TRBV30 and TRBJ1-6; 8 nucleotides line up with TRBD1. In germline, CDR1 is GTSNPN, CDR2 SVGIG (reference sequence). V was clipped by 5 bases and J by 8 bases; unmatched bases: 8. CDR3 size: 14 residues. CDR3 amino acids: CAWATGTGDSPLHF. Written as DNA, the CDR3 is TGTGCCTGGGCAACCGGGACAGGCGATTCACCCCTCCACTTT.

In the case of this clone: At the DNA level, this CDR3 is encoded by other sequences in the same sample as well. This chain uses TRBV29-1 with TRBJ2-7; TRBD1 is a possible D gene (6 bases). Trimming removed 6 bases at V and 4 bases at J, with 10 bases between. The CDR3 runs to 11 residues. Germline lookup yields CDR1 SQVTM and CDR2 ANQGSEA. This CDR3 reads CSVLTGYEQYF. For the CDR3, the DNA is TGCAGCGTCCTAACAGGGTACGAGCAGTACTTC.

V is TRBV21-1 and J is TRBJ1-2. TRBV21-1 is a pseudogene. The CDR3 is 14 amino acids. DNA for the CDR3: TGTGCCAGCACTTGTCCCGGGCCCTCCTATGGCTACACCTTC. Translating gives CASTCPGPSYGYTF.

This rearrangement joins TRBV7-6 to TRBJ2-5; D could derive from TRBD1 or TRBD2 (7 bases each). The ends were cut back, 7 bases at V and 5 bases at J, with 17 bases in the middle. The CDR3 is made up of 14 amino acids. Per the germline V gene, CDR1 is SGHVS and CDR2 is FNYEAQ. The CDR3 loop is CASIREGRGETQYF. In DNA, the CDR3 is TGTGCCAGCATAAGGGAGGGCAGGGGGGAGACCCAGTACTTC.

The rearrangement uses TRBV11-3 and TRBJ2-7; TRBD1 matches 8 bases. Germline values: CDR1 SGHNT, CDR2 YENEEA. The CDR3 sequence is 13 residues long. After removal of 5 bases from V and 2 bases from J, the junction contained 2 bases not matched to a gene. In DNA form, the CDR3 reads TGTGCCAGCAGCCCGGGACAGGCCTACGAGCAGTACTTC. Its protein product is CASSPGQAYEQYF.

The J gene is TRBJ2-1, the V gene TRBV7-9; D perhaps matches TRBD1 (6 bases). From germline, CDR1 is SEHNR and CDR2 FQNEAQ (reference sequence). Trimming stripped 6 bases from V and 5 bases from J, with 20 bases between. This CDR3 has 16 residues. As DNA, the CDR3 is TGTGCCAGCAGTCAAGTTTATTCAGGGGACAACAATGAGCAGTTCTTC. This sequence encodes CASSQVYSGDNNEQFF.

V and J are TRBV28 and TRBJ2-2; D gene ambiguous. Trimming removed 3 bases from V and 6 bases from J, with 17 bases in between. Per the germline V gene, CDR1 is MDHEN and CDR2 is SYDVKM. The CDR3 length is 16 residues. The CDR3 DNA sequence: TGTGCCAGCAGTTTTCTTCAAGCAGAAGAGGCCGGGGAGCTGTTTTTT. Translating it yields CASSFLQAEEAGELFF.

V is TRBV6-5 and J is TRBJ1-4; D is unclear. This CDR3 comprises 15 residues. Trimming removed 0 bases at V and 5 bases at J, with 10 bases between. Germline values: CDR1 MNHEY, CDR2 SVGAGI. CDR3 sequence reads: CASSYSTGWNEKLFF. CDR3 nucleotide sequence: TGTGCCAGCAGTTACTCGACCGGCTGGAATGAAAAACTGTTTTTT.

This clone came up once. The V gene is TRBV27, the J gene TRBJ2-3, with 12 bases identical to TRBD2. This CDR3 has 19 residues. CDR1 and CDR2 (germline): MNHEY, SMNVEV (reference sequence). The V and J ends lost 0 bases and 0 bases, in that order; junction bases with no gene match: 7. CDR3 DNA: TGTGCCAGCAGTTTATCCGGGACTAGCGGGCTACATAGCACAGATACGCAGTATTTT. This gives the protein CASSLSGTSGLHSTDTQYF.

On this clone: Germline is not matched at one junction end, which may reflect a read error. The chain has TRBV10-3 and TRBJ2-7; TRBD2 matches 12 bases. Germline V gene lookup returns CDR1 ENHRY and CDR2 SYGVKD. The CDR3 runs 12 residues. The chain's CDR3 is CAISESTSGRIF. The CDR3, as DNA: TGTGCCATCAGTGAGTCAACTAGCGGGAGGATATTC.

This chain connects TRBV7-2 to TRBJ1-1; maybe TRBD1 (6 bases). There are 15 residues in the CDR3. CDR1 is SGHTA and CDR2 is FQGNSA in the germline V gene. Trimming stripped 5 bases from V and 7 bases from J, with 20 bases between. This CDR3 is CASSLLQGLQIEAFF. Written as DNA, the CDR3 is TGTGCCAGCAGCCTATTACAGGGACTCCAGATTGAAGCTTTCTTT.

This clone occurred once. V is TRBV7-8 and J is TRBJ2-7, with 11 nucleotides matching TRBD1. Trimming removed 3 bases from V and 7 bases from J; junction bases left unmatched: 8. Germline lookup yields CDR1 SGHVS and CDR2 FQNEAQ. This CDR3 contains 15 residues. This CDR3 is CASSFMGQGVWEQYF. The CDR3 DNA sequence: TGTGCCAGCAGCTTCATGGGACAGGGGGTCTGGGAGCAGTACTTC.

The chain is built from TRBV4-3 and TRBJ1-2; possibly TRBD1 for D (5 bases). V dropped 0 bases and J dropped 7 bases, with 15 bases sitting between them. Germline CDR1 and CDR2: LGHNA and YSLEER. The CDR3 has 15 residues. CDR3 sequence (DNA): TGCGCCAGCAGCCAAGATAACCGGGGGGTTGGTGGCTACACCTTC. As protein: CASSQDNRGVGGYTF.

The chain uses TRBV6-5 and TRBJ2-5; possibly TRBD1 for D (6 bases). From germline, CDR1 is MNHEY and CDR2 SVGAGI. This CDR3 comprises 14 residues. The V end lost 6 bases, the J end lost 5 bases, and 16 bases lay between the germline ends. The CDR3 here is CASSPTGYRETQYF. CDR3 DNA: TGTGCCAGCAGCCCAACAGGGTACCGTGAGACCCAGTACTTC.

This chain links TRBV13 with TRBJ2-7; 9 bases are shared with TRBD1. From germline, CDR1 is PRHDT and CDR2 FYEKMQ (reference sequence). The CDR3 loop spans 16 amino acids. Germline trimming cut 8 bases from V and 4 bases from J; bases unmatched to any gene: 15. The CDR3 bases are TGTGCCAGCGGAAACACCGACAGGGGGAAATCATACGAGCAGTACTTC. It is translated as CASGNTDRGKSYEQYF.

This chain joins TRBV7-9 and TRBJ2-1; no clear D. Germline CDR1 reads SEHNR; CDR2 reads FQNEAQ (reference sequence). Trimming took off 5 bases at V and 4 bases at J, with 18 bases between the two ends. The CDR3 totals 16 residues. CDR3 in amino acids: CASSPPDASAYNEQFF. The CDR3 bases are TGTGCCAGCAGCCCTCCGGACGCATCCGCGTACAATGAGCAGTTCTTC.

The chain combines TRBV27 with TRBJ2-7; D unresolved. The V end lost 2 bases, the J end lost 3 bases, and 17 bases lay between the germline ends. This CDR3 is 16 amino acids long. Per the germline V gene, CDR1 is MNHEY and CDR2 is SMNVEV (reference sequence). The CDR3 DNA is TGTGCCAGCAGTTTAGGTGGCGTGCTATCCGGCTACGAGCAGTACTTC. Its protein is CASSLGGVLSGYEQYF.

Notes on this clone: A junction end diverges from the germline sequence, so it may reflect a read error. The V gene is TRBV5-6, the J gene TRBJ1-4, with a tentative D call TRBD1 (5 bases). CDR1 and CDR2 (germline): SGHDT, YYEEEE. The CDR3 is 13 amino acids. The CDR3 spells CASSPGTAERLFF. CDR3 in DNA: TGTGCCAGCAGCCCCGGGACTGCCGAAAGACTGTTTTTT. The variable domain in full, completed from reference TRBV5-6 and TRBJ1-4, reads DAGVTQSPTHLIKTRGQQVTLRCSPKSGHDTVSWYQQALGQGPQFIFQYYEEEERQRGNFPDRFSGHQFPNYSSELNVNALLLGDSALYLCASSPGTAERLFFGSGTQLSVL.